Shown below are 10 T cell receptor beta chains from a single sample sequenced in a study of OX40 agonist ivuxolimab in advanced cancers. The method was immunoSEQ multiplex PCR; TCRdb's version includes in-frame clones alone and lacks a portion of them. The sample comprises 70,000 to 95,000 clones, about 94% of which are singletons, and around 1.1% rests with the top ten. This sample comprised CD4+ or CD8+ T cells sorted from blood, obtained in a trial of the OX40 agonist ivuxolimab. Receptors were obtained from an adult with an advanced solid tumor such as melanoma, head and neck, liver or kidney cancer.

This clone occurred once. The CDR3 loop is CASSPRIGSGRSTDTQYF. As DNA, the CDR3 is TGTGCCAGCTCACCACGGATTGGTAGCGGGAGGTCCACAGATACGCAGTATTTT. The chain couples TRBV18 to TRBJ2-3; TRBD2 matches at 10 bases. Looked up from germline, CDR1 is KGHSH and CDR2 is LQKENI. J was trimmed by 2 bases and V by 1 base; bases with no gene match: 9. CDR3 length: 18 amino acids.

The V call is TRBV7-8, the J call TRBJ2-5, with D possibly being TRBD1 (5 bases). Germline V CDR1 and CDR2: SGHVS, FQNEAQ. This CDR3 is built from 15 residues. The V gene lost 5 bases and the J gene lost 4 bases, with 17 bases spanning the gap. CDR3 sequence (DNA): TGTGCCAGCAGCAGCCATCTAGGCAGGGCAGAGACCCAGTACTTC. Translation gives CASSSHLGRAETQYF.

The V and J genes are TRBV10-1 and TRBJ2-7; D may be TRBD1 (6 bases). Looked up from germline, CDR1 is WNHNN and CDR2 is SYGVQD (reference sequence). The V end lost 6 bases, the J end lost 0 bases, and 9 bases lay between the germline ends. The CDR3 consists of 13 residues. The CDR3 coding sequence is TGCGCCAGCAGCCCCAGGGGCTCCTACGAGCAGTACTTC. Translating gives CASSPRGSYEQYF.

The CDR3 DNA reads TGTGCCAGTAGACCTGGGGCGGGGGGAGCGGGCACAGATACGCAGTATTTT. Protein sequence: CASRPGAGGAGTDTQYF. J is TRBJ2-3 and V is TRBV19, with 8 bases identical to TRBD2. The V segment lost 6 bases and the J segment 1 base; nucleotides outside the gene matches: 12. The CDR3 is 17 residues long. Germline lookup yields CDR1 LNHDA and CDR2 SQIVND (reference sequence).

This sequence joins TRBV18 and TRBJ2-5, with 8 bases identical to TRBD2. The DNA end lines up better with TRBJ2-7; the J call may be wrong. The length of the CDR3 is 13 residues. Germline CDR1 reads KGHSH; CDR2 reads LQKENI. The CDR3 protein is CASSPGLADEQYF. CDR3 coding DNA: TGTGCCAGCTCACCCGGACTAGCCGACGAGCAGTACTTC.

The V gene is TRBV5-1, the J gene TRBJ2-3; D possibly corresponds to TRBD2 (5 bases). The CDR3 has 16 residues. Germline loops: CDR1 SGHRS, CDR2 YFSETQ. V was pared by 4 bases and J by 4 bases, with 19 bases between. This chain's CDR3 is CASSPWTNRGSDTQYF. DNA for the CDR3: TGCGCCAGCAGCCCCTGGACGAACAGAGGGTCAGATACGCAGTATTTT.

The chain couples TRBV10-3 to TRBJ2-2, with 9 bases aligning to TRBD1. Germline-derived CDR1 and CDR2 are ENHRY and SYGVKD. J lost 1 base, V lost 5 bases, and 11 bases had no gene match. The CDR3 contains 18 residues. For the CDR3, the DNA is TGTGCCATCAGTCAAAATCTGGGACAGGGAGAGAACACCGGGGAGCTGTTTTTT. Residues: CAISQNLGQGENTGELFF.

This clone was observed a single time. The V call is TRBV30, the J call TRBJ1-3, with 8 bases that match TRBD1. Germline trimming cut 5 bases from V and 0 bases from J; bases unmatched to any gene: 9. Germline CDR1 is GTSNPN and CDR2 is SVGIG (reference sequence). The CDR3 runs to 16 residues. CDR3 sequence reads: CAWGPPQGASGNTIYF. CDR3 bases: TGTGCCTGGGGGCCCCCCCAGGGGGCCTCTGGAAACACCATATATTTT.

The rearrangement uses TRBV11-2 and TRBJ1-4; D not resolved. With 0 bases removed from V and 3 bases from J, the gap between germline ends came to 11 bases. Germline loops: CDR1 SGHAT, CDR2 FQNNGV. There are 16 residues in the CDR3. The CDR3 DNA reads TGTGCCAGCAGCTTAGAACGAGCGAGGGCTAATGAAAAACTGTTTTTT. Protein: CASSLERARANEKLFF.

The rearrangement uses TRBV11-3 and TRBJ2-5, with no clear D. The CDR3 sequence is 12 residues long. Trimming removed 8 bases at V and 0 bases at J, with 7 bases between. Looked up from germline, CDR1 is SGHNT and CDR2 is YENEEA. The CDR3 region has the DNA TGTGCCAGCGGTACCAACCAAGAGACCCAGTACTTC. Its protein is CASGTNQETQYF.